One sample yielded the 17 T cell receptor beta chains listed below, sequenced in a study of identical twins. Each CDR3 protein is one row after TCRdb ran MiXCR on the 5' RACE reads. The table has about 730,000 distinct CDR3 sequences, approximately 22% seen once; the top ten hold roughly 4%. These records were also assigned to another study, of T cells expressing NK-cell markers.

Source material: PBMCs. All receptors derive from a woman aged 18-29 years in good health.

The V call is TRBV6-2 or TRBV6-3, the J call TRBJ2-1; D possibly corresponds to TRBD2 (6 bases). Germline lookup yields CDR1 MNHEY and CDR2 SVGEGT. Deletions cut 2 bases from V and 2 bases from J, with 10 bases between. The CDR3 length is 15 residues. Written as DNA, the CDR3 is TGTGCCAGCAGTTACGTGTTAGCGGCCTACAATGAGCAGTTCTTC. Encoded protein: CASSYVLAAYNEQFF.

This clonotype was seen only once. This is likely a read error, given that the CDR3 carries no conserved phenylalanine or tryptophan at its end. The CDR3 nucleotides read TGTGCCAGCAGCCAAGCTTACGAGCAGTACTAC. This codes for CASSQAYEQYY. This chain links TRBV7-9 with TRBJ2-7; D gene ambiguous. The germline V gene encodes CDR1 SEHNR and CDR2 FQNEAQ (reference sequence). V was pared by 5 bases and J by 4 bases, with 6 bases between. CDR3 length: 11 residues.

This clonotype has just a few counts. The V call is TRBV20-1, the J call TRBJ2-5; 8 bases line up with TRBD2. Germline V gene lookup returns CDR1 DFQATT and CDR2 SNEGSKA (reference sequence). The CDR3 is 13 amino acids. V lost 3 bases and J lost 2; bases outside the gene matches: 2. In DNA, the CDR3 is TGCAGTGCTAGTATAGCGGGACAAGAGACCCAGTACTTC. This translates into CSASIAGQETQYF.

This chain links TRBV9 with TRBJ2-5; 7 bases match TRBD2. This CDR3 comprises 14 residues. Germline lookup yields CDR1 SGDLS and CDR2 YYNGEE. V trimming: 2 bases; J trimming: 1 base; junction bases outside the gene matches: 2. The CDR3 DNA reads TGTGCCAGCAGCGTGGGGGGGGTCCAAGAGACCCAGTACTTC. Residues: CASSVGGVQETQYF. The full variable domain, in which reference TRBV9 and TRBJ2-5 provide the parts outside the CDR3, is DSGVTQTPKHLITATGQRVTLRCSPRSGDLSVYWYQQSLDQGLQFLIQYYNGEERAKGNILERFSAQQFPDLHSELNLSSLELGDSALYFCASSVGGVQETQYFGPGTRLLVL.

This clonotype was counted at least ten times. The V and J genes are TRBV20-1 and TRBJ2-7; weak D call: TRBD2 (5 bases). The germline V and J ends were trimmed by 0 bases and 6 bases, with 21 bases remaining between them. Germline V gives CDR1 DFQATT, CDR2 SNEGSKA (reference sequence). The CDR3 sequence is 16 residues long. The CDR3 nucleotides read TGCAGTGCTAGAGATAGTTCGGGATCCCAAGGTTCCGAGCAGTACTTC. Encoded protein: CSARDSSGSQGSEQYF.

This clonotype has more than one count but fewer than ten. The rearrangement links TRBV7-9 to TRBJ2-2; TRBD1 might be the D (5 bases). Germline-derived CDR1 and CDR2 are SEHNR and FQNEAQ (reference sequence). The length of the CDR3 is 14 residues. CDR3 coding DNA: TGTGCAAAAAAGGGGCCAGGGAACACCGGGGAGCTGTTTTTT. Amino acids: CAKKGPGNTGELFF.

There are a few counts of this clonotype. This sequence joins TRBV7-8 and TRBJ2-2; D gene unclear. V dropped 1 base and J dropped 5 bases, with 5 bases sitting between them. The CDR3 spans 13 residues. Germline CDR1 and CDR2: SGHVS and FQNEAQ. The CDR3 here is CASSLVSTGELFF. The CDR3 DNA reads TGTGCCAGCAGCTTAGTATCTACCGGGGAGCTGTTTTTT.

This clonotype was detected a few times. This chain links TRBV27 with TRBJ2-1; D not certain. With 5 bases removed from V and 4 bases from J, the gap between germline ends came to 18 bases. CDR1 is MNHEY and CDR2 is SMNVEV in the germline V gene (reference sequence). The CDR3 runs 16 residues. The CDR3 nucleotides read TGTGCCAGCAGTAAACCGAAAGGGATTAATTACAATGAGCAGTTCTTC. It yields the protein CASSKPKGINYNEQFF.

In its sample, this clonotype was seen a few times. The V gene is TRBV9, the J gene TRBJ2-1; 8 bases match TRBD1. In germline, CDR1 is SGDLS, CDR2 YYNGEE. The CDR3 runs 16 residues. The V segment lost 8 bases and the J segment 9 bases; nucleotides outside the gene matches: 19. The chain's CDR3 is CASSNLQGEGVGEQFF. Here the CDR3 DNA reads TGTGCCAGTAGCAACCTACAGGGGGAAGGGGTAGGTGAGCAGTTCTTC. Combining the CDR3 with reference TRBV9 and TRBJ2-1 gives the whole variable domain DSGVTQTPKHLITATGQRVTLRCSPRSGDLSVYWYQQSLDQGLQFLIQYYNGEERAKGNILERFSAQQFPDLHSELNLSSLELGDSALYFCASSNLQGEGVGEQFFGPGTRLTVL.

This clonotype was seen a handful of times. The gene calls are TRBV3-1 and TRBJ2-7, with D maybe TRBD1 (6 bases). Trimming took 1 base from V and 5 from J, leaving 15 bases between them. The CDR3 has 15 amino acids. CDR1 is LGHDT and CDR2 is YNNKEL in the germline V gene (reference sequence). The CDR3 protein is CASSQGVNRVHEQYF. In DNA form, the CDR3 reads TGTGCCAGCAGCCAAGGTGTGAACAGGGTCCACGAGCAGTACTTC.

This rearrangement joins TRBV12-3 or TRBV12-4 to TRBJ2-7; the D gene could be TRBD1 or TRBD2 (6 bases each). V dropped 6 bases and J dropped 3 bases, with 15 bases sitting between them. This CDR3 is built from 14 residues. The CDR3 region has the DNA TGTGCCAGCAGCGGCGGACTACAGGGCTACGAGCAGTACTTC. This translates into CASSGGLQGYEQYF.

The CDR3 nucleotides are TGTGCCACCGAGGACAGTTTGAGCACTGAAGCTTTCTTT. Protein: CATEDSLSTEAFF. The chain combines TRBV6-2 or TRBV6-3 with TRBJ1-1, with TRBD1 as a possible D gene (6 bases). Germline-derived CDR1 and CDR2 are MNHEY and SVGEGT. Trimming took off 10 bases at V and 4 bases at J, with 16 bases between the two ends. There are 13 residues in the CDR3.

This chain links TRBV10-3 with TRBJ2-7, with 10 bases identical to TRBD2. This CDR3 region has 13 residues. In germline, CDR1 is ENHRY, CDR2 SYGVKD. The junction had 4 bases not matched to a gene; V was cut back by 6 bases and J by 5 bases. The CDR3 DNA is TGTGCCATCAGCCGAGGGACTAGCGACGAGCAGTACTTC. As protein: CAISRGTSDEQYF.

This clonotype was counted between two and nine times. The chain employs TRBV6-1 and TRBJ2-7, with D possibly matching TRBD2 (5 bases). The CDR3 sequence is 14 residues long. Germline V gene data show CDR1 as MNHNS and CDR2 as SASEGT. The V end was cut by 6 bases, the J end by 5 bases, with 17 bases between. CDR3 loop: CASRTSTISHEQYF. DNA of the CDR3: TGTGCCAGCAGGACCTCGACTATTAGTCACGAGCAGTACTTC.

The CDR3 protein is CSAWSGISTDTQYF. As DNA, the CDR3 is TGCAGTGCTTGGAGCGGTATTAGCACAGATACGCAGTATTTT. J is TRBJ2-3 and V is TRBV20-1; D might be TRBD2 (5 bases). V was clipped by 5 bases and J by 0 bases, with 12 bases between them. The CDR3 is 14 amino acids. Looked up from germline, CDR1 is DFQATT and CDR2 is SNEGSKA (reference sequence).

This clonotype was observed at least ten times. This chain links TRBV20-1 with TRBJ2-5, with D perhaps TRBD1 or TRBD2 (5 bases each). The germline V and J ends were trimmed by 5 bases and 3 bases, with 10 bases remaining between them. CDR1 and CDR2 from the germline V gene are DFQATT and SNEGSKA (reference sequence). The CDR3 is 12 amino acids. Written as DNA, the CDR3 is TGCAGTGCTCAGGGACGGGAAGAGACCCAGTACTTC. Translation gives CSAQGREETQYF.

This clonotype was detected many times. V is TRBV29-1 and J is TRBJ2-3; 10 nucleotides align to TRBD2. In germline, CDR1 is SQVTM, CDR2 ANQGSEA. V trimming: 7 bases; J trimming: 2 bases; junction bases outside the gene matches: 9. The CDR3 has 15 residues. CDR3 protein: CSAGPGTSDTDTQYF. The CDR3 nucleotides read TGCAGCGCAGGGCCCGGGACTAGCGACACAGATACGCAGTATTTT.